The sequence of this T cell receptor (beta chain) was determined in a study of cytomegalovirus exposure and HLA in healthy donors. Study outcomes and limitations: CMV antigen specificity of three CMV-associated chains was confirmed in vitro. The study designated roughly 150 TCR beta chains cytomegalovirus-associated. Solely CMV serostatus was available to characterize immune exposure. A few V segments could not be told apart, such as TRBV6-2 and TRBV6-3, and were left out.

It was with 60 Vbeta and 13 Jbeta primers that the PCR ran. Only in-frame clones appear in the TCRdb table, and some are missing; sequencing was by immunoSEQ multiplex PCR. Of around 150,000 clones listed, around 80% are singletons. Germline values: CDR1 SEHNR, CDR2 FQNEAQ (reference sequence). The ends were cut back, 5 bases at V and 8 bases at J, with 13 bases in the middle. This CDR3 comprises 13 residues. As to this clone: Antigen specificity is unknown.

The TCR originated in a young man in good health and CMV-seronegative. V usage is TRBV7-9 and J usage is TRBJ2-1, with D tentatively TRBD2 (5 bases). Sequenced material: PBMCs. The CDR3 bases are TGTGCCAGCAGCACTGCGAGGGTCGATGAGCAGTTCTTC. Encoded protein: CASSTARVDEQFF.